This T cell receptor (beta chain) originates from a study of shared clonotypes between healthy human individuals. With respect to this clone: No antigen is known for it.

Overall study results and limits: Tissue TCR repertoires likely differ from these blood-only repertoires. Clonotype sharing across four donors was observed for around 4.5% of naive CD4 clonotypes.

The naive CD8 fraction comprised CD45RO-negative cells positively selected for CCR7 and excluded terminally differentiated effector memory CD45RA+ cells. Original data processing: ImmunoSEQ gave junction-only sequences without quality scores, so filtering differed. Produced via immunoSEQ multiplex PCR; TCRdb's table is partial and in-frame only. Clone size and V and J calls were adopted from that table, with D and trimming inferred from the DNA. The profile shows 450,000 to 700,000 clones, about 95% of them singletons. The germline V gene has CDR1 MNHEY and CDR2 SMNVEV (reference sequence). Germline trimming cut 6 bases from V and 5 bases from J; bases unmatched to any gene: 2. There are 14 residues in the CDR3.

Sequencing input: naive CD8+ T cells sorted from blood. This clonotype was sampled from a woman under 40 in good health. The rearrangement joins TRBV27 to TRBJ2-1; 12 bases agree with TRBD2. CDR3 residues: CASRRLAGDNEQFF. As DNA, the CDR3 is TGTGCCAGCAGACGACTAGCGGGAGACAATGAGCAGTTCTTC.